The present entry profiles one T cell receptor (beta chain) with its context. No antigen is known for it. There are 15 residues in the CDR3. Trimming removed 6 bases from V and 12 bases from J, with 24 bases in between. CDR1 LNHDA and CDR2 SQIVND come from the germline V gene (reference sequence). This specimen belongs to a study of blood T cells in healthy people across ages. Study context: Roughly one uniquely barcoded beta molecule per two T cells was captured.

A second roughly 7 to 11 cycle PCR used barcoded and J-beta primers. TCRdb re-called the 5' RACE reads with MiXCR, one entry per CDR3 protein. The sample yields about 1,400,000 distinct CDR3 sequences, around 42% seen once. General observations from the study: No one knew whether donors had CMV, which possibly confounded expanded clonotype changes.

Sequencing input: blood. The rearrangement joins TRBV19 to TRBJ2-1; TRBD1 is a possible D gene (7 bases). The receptor was derived from a woman under 30 in good health. CDR3 in amino acids: CASRTRQGPLGGQFF. In DNA form, the CDR3 reads TGTGCCAGTAGGACTAGACAGGGCCCTTTGGGTGGGCAGTTCTTC. The variable domain in full, with the rest retrieved from reference TRBV19 and TRBJ2-1, is DGGITQSPKYLFRKEGQNVTLSCEQNLNHDAMYWYRQDPGQGLRLIYYSQIVNDFQKGDIAEGYSVSREKKESFPLTVTSAQKNPTAFYLCASRTRQGPLGGQFFGPGTRLTVL.